This TCR beta chain is drawn from a study of shared clonotypes between healthy human individuals. From germline, CDR1 is GTSNPN and CDR2 SVGIG (reference sequence). Deletions cut 6 bases from V and 7 bases from J, with 16 bases between. The CDR3 extends over 13 amino acids. The count of this clone is one. Input per replicate PCR of unsorted PBMC was about 270 ng DNA, corresponding to 25,000 to 30,000 T cell genomes. Profiling relied on immunoSEQ multiplex PCR, and the TCRdb table lists in-frame clones only, not all of them. This sample has 450,000 to 500,000 clones, with over 75% found just once. The clonotype comes from a woman aged 40 to 50 in good health. Some clones in this sample may be carry-over from other donors' samples. Sequencing was carried out using PBMCs. The chain employs TRBV30 and TRBJ1-5, with D maybe TRBD1 (6 bases). Here the CDR3 reads CACNAGAQQPQHF. CDR3 coding DNA: TGTGCCTGTAACGCAGGGGCTCAACAGCCCCAGCATTTT.